The clone carrying this T cell receptor (beta chain) was observed a handful of times. This record belongs to a study of radiation and T cells in renal cell carcinoma. Stated time point: blood 2 weeks post-SBRT. Treatment here: 15 Gy SBRT to primary tumor, nephrectomy 4 weeks later. Sequencing used immunoSEQ multiplex PCR; TCRdb keeps in-frame clones, though not all of them. The sample holds about 120,000 clones, over 75% seen once. Trimming shortened V by 5 bases and J by 3 bases, and 19 bases separated the two germline ends. This CDR3 has 16 amino acids. Per the germline V gene, CDR1 is MDHEN and CDR2 is SYDVKM.

V gene TRBV28 combines with J gene TRBJ1-2; D possibly corresponds to TRBD1 (5 bases). The receptor was derived from a woman in her fifties or sixties with renal cell carcinoma. The source material was blood, sampled from a patient whose treatment included radiotherapy and nephrectomy. The CDR3 loop reads CASSGTGYTGYYGYTF. The CDR3, as DNA: TGTGCCAGCAGTGGAACAGGTTACACCGGTTACTATGGCTACACCTTC.